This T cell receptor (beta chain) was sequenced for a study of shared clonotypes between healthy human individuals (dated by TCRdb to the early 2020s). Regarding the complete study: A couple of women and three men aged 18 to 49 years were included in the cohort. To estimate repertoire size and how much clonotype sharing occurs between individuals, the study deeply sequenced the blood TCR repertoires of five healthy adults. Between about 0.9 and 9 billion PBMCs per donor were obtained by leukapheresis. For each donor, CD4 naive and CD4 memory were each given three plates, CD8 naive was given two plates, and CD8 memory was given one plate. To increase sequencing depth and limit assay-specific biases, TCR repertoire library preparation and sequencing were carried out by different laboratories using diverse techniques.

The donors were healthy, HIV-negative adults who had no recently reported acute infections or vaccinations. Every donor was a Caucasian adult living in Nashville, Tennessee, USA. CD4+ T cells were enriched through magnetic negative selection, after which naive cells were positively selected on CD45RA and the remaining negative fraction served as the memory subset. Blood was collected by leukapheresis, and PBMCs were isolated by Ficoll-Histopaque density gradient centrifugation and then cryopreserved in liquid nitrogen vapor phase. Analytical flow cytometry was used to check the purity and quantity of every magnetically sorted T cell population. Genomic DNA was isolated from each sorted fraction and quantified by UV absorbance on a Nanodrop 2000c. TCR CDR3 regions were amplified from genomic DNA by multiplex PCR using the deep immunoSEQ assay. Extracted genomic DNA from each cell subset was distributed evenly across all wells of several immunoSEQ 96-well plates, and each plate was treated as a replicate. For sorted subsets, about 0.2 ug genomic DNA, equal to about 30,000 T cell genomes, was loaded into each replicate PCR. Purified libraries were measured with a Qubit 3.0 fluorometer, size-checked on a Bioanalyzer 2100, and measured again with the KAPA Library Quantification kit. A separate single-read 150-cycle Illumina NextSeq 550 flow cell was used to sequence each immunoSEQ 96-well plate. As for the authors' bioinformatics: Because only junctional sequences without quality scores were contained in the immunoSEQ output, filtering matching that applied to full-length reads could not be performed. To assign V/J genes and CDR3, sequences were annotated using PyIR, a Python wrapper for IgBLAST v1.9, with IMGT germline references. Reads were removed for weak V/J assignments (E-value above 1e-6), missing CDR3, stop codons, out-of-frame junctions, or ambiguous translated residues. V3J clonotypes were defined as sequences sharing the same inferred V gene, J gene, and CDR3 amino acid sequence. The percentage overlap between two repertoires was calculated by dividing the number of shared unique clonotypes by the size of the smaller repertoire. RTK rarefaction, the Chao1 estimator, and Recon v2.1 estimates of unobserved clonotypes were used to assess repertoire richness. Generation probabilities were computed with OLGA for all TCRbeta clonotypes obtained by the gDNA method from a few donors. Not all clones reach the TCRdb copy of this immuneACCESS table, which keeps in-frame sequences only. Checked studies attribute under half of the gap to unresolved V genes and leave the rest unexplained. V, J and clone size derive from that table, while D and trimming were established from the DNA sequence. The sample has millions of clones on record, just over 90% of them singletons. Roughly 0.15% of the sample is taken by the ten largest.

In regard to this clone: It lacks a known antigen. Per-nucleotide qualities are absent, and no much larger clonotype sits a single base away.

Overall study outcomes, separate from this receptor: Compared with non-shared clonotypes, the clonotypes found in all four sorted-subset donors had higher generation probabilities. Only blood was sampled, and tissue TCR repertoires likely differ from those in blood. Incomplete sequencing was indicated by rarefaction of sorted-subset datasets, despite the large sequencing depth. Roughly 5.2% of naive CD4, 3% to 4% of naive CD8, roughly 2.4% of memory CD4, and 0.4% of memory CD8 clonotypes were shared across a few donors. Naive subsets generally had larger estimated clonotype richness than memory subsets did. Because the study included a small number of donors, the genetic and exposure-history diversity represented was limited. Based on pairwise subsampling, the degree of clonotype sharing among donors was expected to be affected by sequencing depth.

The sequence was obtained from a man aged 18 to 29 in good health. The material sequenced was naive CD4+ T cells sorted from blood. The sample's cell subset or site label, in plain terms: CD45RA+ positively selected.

The CDR3 corresponds to CASSLAGGRNTEAFF. The bases read TGTGCCAGCAGCTTAGCAGGGGGCCGAAACACTGAAGCTTTCTTT. Here the chain combines TRBV11-2 and TRBJ1-1; TRBD1 lines up with 8 middle nucleotides. In the germline V gene, CDR1 corresponds to SGHAT and CDR2 to FQNNGV. After removal of 1 base from V and 2 bases from J, the junction retains 3 bases not matched to a gene. The CDR3 holds 15 amino acids from the cysteine to the phenylalanine. The retained sequence is limited to the CDR3, 45 bases, with the frame set at the first base.